Each of the 18 T cell receptor beta chains below was sequenced from the same sample in a study of Ad26.COV2.S vaccination and SARS-CoV-2 variants (dated by TCRdb to the early 2020s). This sample's treatment or condition label indicates: around 19 received Ad26.COV2.S at low or high dose, single or two shots; about five received placebo; per-sample allocation not given. For vaccine and placebo recipients, repertoires were sequenced using samples collected on day 63 after the first injection. Library construction relied on the immunoSEQ multiplex PCR assay. What TCRdb holds here is the immuneACCESS table cut down to in-frame rearrangements. Part of the clones is not present; checked against another copy, under half of the missing clones reflect an unresolved V gene, and the others are unexplained. For this sample the table gives roughly 350,000 clones, of which around 87% were detected only once. Together, the top ten hold roughly 3.1% of the sample.

The sample consisted of peripheral blood, taken in a trial of Ad26.COV2.S vaccine versus placebo. The receptor set was obtained from a person between 18 and 59 years old who received the Ad26.COV2.S COVID-19 vaccine or a placebo.

Note on this clone: The same CDR3 arises from other DNA sequences in this sample as well. The CDR3 loop reads CASSTGTSNQPQHF. CDR3 nucleotides: TGTGCCAGCTCCACCGGGACAAGCAATCAGCCCCAGCATTTT. The V call is TRBV18, the J call TRBJ1-5; D may be TRBD1 (6 bases). Trimming cost V 6 bases and J 1 base, with 10 bases left between them. CDR3 length: 14 residues. CDR1 and CDR2 (germline): KGHSH, LQKENI.

This clone has a handful of counts. The chain is built from TRBV4-2 and TRBJ1-2; D not resolved. The CDR3 runs 12 residues. Germline assignment: CDR1 LGHNA and CDR2 YNFKEQ. V was trimmed by 4 bases and J by 1 base, leaving 4 bases between them. The CDR3, as DNA: TGTGCCAGCAGCCCAGATAACTATGGCTACACCTTC. Its translation is CASSPDNYGYTF.

This chain uses TRBV20-1 with TRBJ1-6; D remains ambiguous. The CDR3 contains 14 residues. Per germline, CDR1 DFQATT and CDR2 SNEGSKA (reference sequence). Trimming pared 3 bases from V and 7 bases from J, leaving 13 bases between. The CDR3 is CSASHGEDNSPLHF. CDR3 nucleotide sequence: TGCAGTGCTAGTCACGGAGAAGACAATTCACCCCTCCACTTT.

The chain combines TRBV5-1 with TRBJ2-1, with 11 positions matching TRBD2. V was pared by 2 bases and J by 5 bases, with 9 bases of the junction left unmatched. The CDR3 loop spans 17 amino acids. CDR1 is SGHRS and CDR2 is YFSETQ in the germline V gene. The DNA of the CDR3 is TGCGCCAGCAGCTTACCTCCGGGACTAGCGGTAAACAATGAGCAGTTCTTC. The encoded protein is CASSLPPGLAVNNEQFF.

The gene calls are TRBV6-4 and TRBJ1-6; the D gene is possibly TRBD1 (5 bases). The CDR3 contains 15 residues. Germline values: CDR1 MRHNA, CDR2 SNTAGT. Trimming took 6 bases from V and 5 from J, leaving 14 bases between them. CDR3 residues: CASSPRDGDNSPLHF. As DNA, the CDR3 is TGTGCCAGCAGCCCTCGGGACGGGGATAATTCACCCCTCCACTTT.

V is TRBV4-1 and J is TRBJ2-3; tentatively, D is TRBD2 (6 bases). CDR1 is MGHRA, CDR2 YSYEKL, per germline. The length of the CDR3 is 19 residues. Trimming shortened V by 1 base and J by 3 bases, and 23 bases separated the two germline ends. DNA of the CDR3: TGCGCCAGCAGCCAAGGCTCAGGAGGGGCCAATCGAAAGACAGATACGCAGTATTTT. It specifies CASSQGSGGANRKTDTQYF.

This rearrangement joins TRBV19 to TRBJ2-3; D possibly uses TRBD1 or TRBD2 (7 bases each). The germline gives CDR1 LNHDA, CDR2 SQIVND (reference sequence). With 6 bases removed from V and 8 bases from J, the gap between germline ends came to 18 bases. The CDR3 covers 14 residues. Here the CDR3 reads CASSTGEGYGTQYF. CDR3 in DNA: TGTGCCAGTAGCACAGGGGAGGGGTATGGTACGCAGTATTTT.

V and J are TRBV4-2 and TRBJ1-4; D not certain. This CDR3 contains 17 residues. The germline V gene has CDR1 LGHNA and CDR2 YNFKEQ. V was cut by 3 bases and J by 0 bases, with 14 bases left in between. CDR3 nucleotide sequence: TGTGCCAGCAGCCACGGGGAGAACTTTGCAACTAATGAAAAACTGTTTTTT. Translating gives CASSHGENFATNEKLFF.

The rearrangement links TRBV29-1 to TRBJ2-2; weak D call: TRBD1 (6 bases). The CDR3 contains 12 residues. Deletions cut 7 bases from V and 7 bases from J, with 13 bases between. Per the germline V gene, CDR1 is SQVTM and CDR2 is ANQGSEA. CDR3 DNA: TGCAGCGGCAGTACAGGGAACGGGGAGCTGTTTTTT. It encodes CSGSTGNGELFF.

The chain has TRBV19 and TRBJ2-7; either TRBD1 or TRBD2 may fit D (6 bases each). Germline V gene sequence: CDR1 LNHDA, CDR2 SQIVND (reference sequence). The CDR3 covers 18 residues. Trimming pared 6 bases from V and 3 bases from J, leaving 27 bases between. The CDR3: CASSLTLTEGGIGYEQYF. CDR3 bases: TGTGCCAGTAGCCTAACTCTAACGGAGGGGGGAATAGGCTACGAGCAGTACTTC. Based on the CDR3 plus reference TRBV19 and TRBJ2-7, the full variable domain is DGGITQSPKYLFRKEGQNVTLSCEQNLNHDAMYWYRQDPGQGLRLIYYSQIVNDFQKGDIAEGYSVSREKKESFPLTVTSAQKNPTAFYLCASSLTLTEGGIGYEQYFGPGTRLTVT.

The gene calls are TRBV9 and TRBJ1-1; possible D gene TRBD1, 5 bases. The CDR3 length is 14 residues. Germline-derived CDR1 and CDR2 are SGDLS and YYNGEE. The ends were cut back, 3 bases at V and 3 bases at J, with 12 bases in the middle. The CDR3 region is CASSDAGQDTEAFF. The CDR3 DNA reads as TGTGCCAGCAGCGACGCAGGGCAGGACACTGAAGCTTTCTTT.

The rearrangement links TRBV19 to TRBJ2-2; D assignment may be TRBD1 or TRBD2 (6 bases each). Trimming stripped 3 bases from V and 6 bases from J, with 23 bases between. This CDR3 is built from 18 residues. Germline V gives CDR1 LNHDA, CDR2 SQIVND (reference sequence). The CDR3 DNA sequence: TGTGCCAGTAGTATGGAGGGGATAAAAGGGGGACGAGCCGGGGAGCTGTTTTTT. It yields the protein CASSMEGIKGGRAGELFF.

The chain joins TRBV5-1 to TRBJ1-5; D is undetermined. V lost 0 bases to trimming and J lost 6 bases, with 10 bases between them. In germline, CDR1 is SGHRS, CDR2 YFSETQ. The length of the CDR3 is 14 residues. CDR3 loop: CASSLEGSGQPQHF. The CDR3 coding sequence is TGCGCCAGCAGCTTGGAAGGATCGGGTCAGCCCCAGCATTTT.

The chain employs TRBV18 and TRBJ2-7; tentative D call: TRBD1 (6 bases). Germline assignment: CDR1 KGHSH and CDR2 LQKENI. The CDR3 has 15 amino acids. V was pared by 2 bases and J by 0 bases, with 11 bases between. As DNA, the CDR3 is TGTGCCAGCTCACCATCTCAGGGGAGCTCCTACGAGCAGTACTTC. Translated: CASSPSQGSSYEQYF.

The V and J genes are TRBV11-3 and TRBJ2-2; no firm D call. Germline-derived CDR1 and CDR2 are SGHNT and YENEEA. The CDR3 extends over 15 amino acids. V was trimmed by 5 bases and J by 0 bases, leaving 10 bases between them. The CDR3 protein is CASSPFPANTGELFF. The CDR3 DNA follows: TGTGCCAGCAGCCCCTTCCCGGCGAACACCGGGGAGCTGTTTTTT.

The chain joins TRBV3-1 (or the pseudogene TRBV3-2) to TRBJ2-2; the match to TRBD2 covers 7 bases. V lost 9 bases to trimming and J lost 0 bases; unmatched junction nucleotides: 10. CDR3 length equals 16 residues. Germline V lookup: CDR1 LGHDT, CDR2 YNNKEL (reference sequence). CDR3 loop: CASGLGAGANTGELFF. The CDR3 DNA sequence: TGTGCCAGTGGGTTAGGGGCGGGAGCGAACACCGGGGAGCTGTTTTTT.

This chain links TRBV14 with TRBJ2-5; D unclear. Per germline, CDR1 SGHDN and CDR2 FVKESK. V lost 3 bases and J lost 9, with 14 bases in between. The CDR3 contains 13 residues. As DNA, the CDR3 is TGTGCCAGCAGCCAGGTAGTCTGGGTGGCCCAGTACTTC. Translated: CASSQVVWVAQYF.

The chain uses TRBV27 and TRBJ1-6; D is possibly TRBD1 (6 bases). V was pared by 2 bases and J by 0 bases, with 14 bases between. This CDR3 has 18 amino acids. CDR1 and CDR2 from the germline V gene are MNHEY and SMNVEV (reference sequence). The CDR3 nucleotides read TGTGCCAGCAGTTTAGCTGGACAGCTCAGCTCCTATAATTCACCCCTCCACTTT. Encoded protein: CASSLAGQLSSYNSPLHF.